This TCR beta chain was sequenced for a study of OX40 agonist ivuxolimab in advanced cancers. Study findings and constraints: Compared with others, partial responders at 0.1-3.0 mg/kg displayed clonal expansion among the lowest.

Trimming took 3 bases from V and 6 from J, leaving 13 bases between them. Germline CDR1 SGDLS, CDR2 YYNGEE. The CDR3 covers 13 residues. The repertoire was sequenced with immunoSEQ multiplex PCR; TCRdb's copy has only in-frame clones and lacks some. The sample records roughly 71,000 clones, about 85% being singletons. Concerning this clone itself: What it binds is not known.

The sequence was collected from an adult with an advanced solid tumor such as melanoma, head and neck, liver or kidney cancer. The V and J genes are TRBV9 and TRBJ2-7; D is possibly TRBD1 (7 bases). This sample comprised CD4+ or CD8+ T cells sorted from blood, obtained in a trial of the OX40 agonist ivuxolimab. For the CDR3, the DNA is TGTGCCAGCAGCGCTCGACAGGGAGGCGAGCAGTACTTC. It specifies CASSARQGGEQYF. Drawing the rest from reference TRBV9 and TRBJ2-7, the complete variable domain is DSGVTQTPKHLITATGQRVTLRCSPRSGDLSVYWYQQSLDQGLQFLIQYYNGEERAKGNILERFSAQQFPDLHSELNLSSLELGDSALYFCASSARQGGEQYFGPGTRLTVT.